This T cell receptor beta chain was retrieved from a study of cytomegalovirus exposure and HLA in healthy donors. Study-wide results and caveats: The authors listed 150 to 200 TCR beta chains as cytomegalovirus-associated. Presence/absence analyses treated sequencing depth as roughly uniform across donors. The Asian-associated ancestry cluster reportedly had fewer N-insertions than the roughly 670-donor mean in a later analysis.

The PCR used 60 Vbeta and 13 Jbeta primers. Assay used: immunoSEQ multiplex PCR; TCRdb lists only in-frame clones, some missing. The sample lists more than 90,000 clones; under 85% were seen once. With regard to this clone: Its target is not known.

Though nominally healthy at sampling, donors likely had unrecorded immune exposures. The CDR3 consists of 13 residues. Germline V CDR1 and CDR2: SGHDT, YYEEEE. V was clipped by 3 bases and J by 6 bases; unmatched bases: 4. The TCR was taken from a man aged 25 to 40 in good health and CMV-seropositive. The chain carries TRBV5-6 and TRBJ1-1, with 8 nucleotides matching TRBD1. Sequenced material: PBMCs. This CDR3 reads CASSWGQVPEAFF. CDR3 sequence (DNA): TGTGCCAGCAGCTGGGGACAGGTCCCTGAAGCTTTCTTT.